A single sample gave rise to the 7 T cell receptor beta chains below, sequenced in a study of T cell clonality in common variable immunodeficiency. The method was immunoSEQ multiplex PCR; TCRdb's version includes in-frame clones alone and lacks a portion of them. This repertoire holds tens of thousands of clones, and none appear only once. Input material: peripheral blood mononuclear cells. These receptors originate from a person between 18 and 75 years old in good health.

This clone showed up many times. The CDR3 end is not reached by the read, which stops 3 residues before it; the germline J gene fills it in. The chain recombines TRBV20-1 with TRBJ2-1; perhaps TRBD1 as D (7 bases). V dropped 6 bases and J dropped 3 bases, with 30 bases sitting between them. This CDR3 is built from 19 residues. Germline V lookup: CDR1 DFQATT, CDR2 SNEGSKA (reference sequence). This chain's CDR3 is CSAPLDRTPAGRDYNEQFF. The CDR3 DNA, read in part, is TGCAGTGCCCCCCTGGACAGGACCCCTGCGGGACGAGACTACAATGAG.

This clone was seen at least ten times. The read halts 3 residues ahead of the CDR3 end, with the missing end drawn from the germline J gene. The chain combines TRBV12-3 or TRBV12-4 with TRBJ2-7; maybe TRBD1 (5 bases). The CDR3 consists of 16 residues. With 4 bases removed from V and 0 bases from J, the gap between germline ends came to 16 bases. This chain's CDR3 is CASSSSHPQGSYEQYF. Incomplete CDR3 DNA: TGTGCCAGCAGTTCGAGTCATCCTCAGGGCTCCTACGAG.

This clone has a handful of counts. The read terminates 3 residues ahead of where the CDR3 ends, so the germline J gene completes it. V is TRBV5-1 and J is TRBJ2-1, with a tentative D call TRBD1 (7 bases). The V gene lost 4 bases and the J gene lost 6 bases, with 11 bases spanning the gap. In germline, CDR1 is SGHRS, CDR2 YFSETQ. This CDR3 has 13 amino acids. The CDR3 spells CASSPQGGNEQFF. Incomplete CDR3 DNA: TGCGCCAGCAGCCCGCAGGGGGGCAATGAG.

This clone was seen many times. The read is 3 residues too short to cover the CDR3 end, so that end is filled in from the germline J gene. V and J are TRBV19 and TRBJ1-1, with a weak D call TRBD1 (6 bases). Germline V CDR1 and CDR2: LNHDA, SQIVND (reference sequence). V was shortened by 5 bases and J by 1 base, with 14 bases between the two germline ends. This CDR3 has 15 amino acids. CDR3 DNA, as far as it was read: TGTGCCAGTAGTCCGGACGGGACACGGAACACTGAA. It codes for CASSPDGTRNTE. In full, the CDR3 is CASSPDGTRNTEAFF.

This clone was observed many times. The read ends 3 residues early relative to the CDR3; the germline J gene fills the gap. The rearrangement uses TRBV28 and TRBJ1-2; D not resolved. Per germline, CDR1 MDHEN and CDR2 SYDVKM. The length of the CDR3 is 11 residues. The DNA read from the CDR3 is TGTGCCAGCAGTTTCAGTGGCGGC. This codes for CASSFSGG. From start to end, the CDR3 is CASSFSGGYTF.

This clone was counted ten times or more. The CDR3 is cut off 3 residues early in the read; its end comes from the germline J gene. The chain employs TRBV5-5 and TRBJ1-1; D is perhaps TRBD1 (6 bases). The CDR3 loop spans 12 amino acids. The V gene lost 0 bases and the J gene lost 6 bases, with 6 bases spanning the gap. The V gene's germline CDR1 is SGHKS and CDR2 YYEKEE (reference sequence). CDR3: CASSLGGPEAFF. The sequenced CDR3 bases are TGTGCCAGCAGCTTGGGGGGGCCTGAA.

This clone was detected many times. The sequence runs out 3 residues before the end of the CDR3; the remainder is reconstructed from the germline J gene. The J gene is TRBJ2-3, the V gene TRBV5-5; D is perhaps TRBD2 (6 bases). Germline V gene data show CDR1 as SGHKS and CDR2 as YYEKEE (reference sequence). The CDR3 spans 15 residues. Incomplete CDR3 DNA: TGTGCCAGCAGCCCCGCCGGGGATACGGGAGAGACG. Residues: CASSPAGDTGET. The full CDR3 protein is CASSPAGDTGETQYF.